The 5 T cell receptor beta chains presented below share a single source sample, sequenced in a study of shared clonotypes between healthy human individuals. Generated by immunoSEQ multiplex PCR, the TCRdb table keeps only in-frame clones and is missing some. The sample yields around 700,000 clones, about 78% seen once. Input material: memory CD4+ T cells sorted from blood. Subset defined: CD45RA-negative fraction. All receptors come from a woman aged 25 to 39 in good health.

Ten or more counts support this clone. The chain carries TRBV10-1 and TRBJ2-2, with D tentatively TRBD1 or TRBD2 (5 bases each). Germline V CDR1 and CDR2: WNHNN, SYGVQD (reference sequence). There are 14 residues in the CDR3. The V end was cut by 3 bases, the J end by 8 bases, with 13 bases between. DNA of the CDR3: TGCGCCAGCAGTGATGGGGGAAGTGATGGGGAGCTGTTTTTT. Translation gives CASSDGGSDGELFF.

This chain links TRBV7-9 with TRBJ2-1; possible D gene TRBD2, 5 bases. Deletions cut 2 bases from V and 1 base from J, with 12 bases between. The CDR3 loop spans 16 amino acids. Germline CDR1 SEHNR, CDR2 FQNEAQ (reference sequence). The CDR3 sequence: CASSLWASSSYNEQFF. The CDR3 region has the DNA TGTGCCAGCAGCTTATGGGCTAGCAGTTCCTACAATGAGCAGTTCTTC. The whole variable domain, filled in from reference TRBV7-9 and TRBJ2-1, reads DTGVSQNPRHKITKRGQNVTFRCDPISEHNRLYWYRQTLGQGPEFLTYFQNEAQLEKSRLLSDRFSAERPKGSFSTLEIQRTEQGDSAMYLCASSLWASSSYNEQFFGPGTRLTVL.

The gene calls are TRBV19 and TRBJ2-1; 13 bases map to TRBD2. This CDR3 comprises 16 residues. Germline values: CDR1 LNHDA, CDR2 SQIVND (reference sequence). V trimming: 2 bases; J trimming: 9 bases; junction bases outside the gene matches: 7. The CDR3 bases are TGTGCCAGTAGTATAACGACTAGCGGGAGGTTAGGTGAGCAGTTCTTC. Residues: CASSITTSGRLGEQFF.

This chain links TRBV28 with TRBJ1-1; D is perhaps TRBD1 (6 bases). The CDR3 is 14 amino acids. Germline V gives CDR1 MDHEN, CDR2 SYDVKM. V was trimmed by 4 bases and J by 4 bases, leaving 13 bases between them. The CDR3 DNA reads as TGTGCCAGCAGTTGGATAGGGGGTTTCACTGAAGCTTTCTTT. This sequence encodes CASSWIGGFTEAFF.

V and J are TRBV28 and TRBJ2-6; no clear D gene. With 6 bases removed from V and 2 bases from J, the gap between germline ends came to 8 bases. Germline CDR1 reads MDHEN; CDR2 reads SYDVKM. The CDR3 runs to 14 residues. The chain's CDR3 is CASSHGPGANVLTF. CDR3 coding DNA: TGTGCCAGCAGCCACGGACCTGGGGCCAACGTCCTGACTTTC.